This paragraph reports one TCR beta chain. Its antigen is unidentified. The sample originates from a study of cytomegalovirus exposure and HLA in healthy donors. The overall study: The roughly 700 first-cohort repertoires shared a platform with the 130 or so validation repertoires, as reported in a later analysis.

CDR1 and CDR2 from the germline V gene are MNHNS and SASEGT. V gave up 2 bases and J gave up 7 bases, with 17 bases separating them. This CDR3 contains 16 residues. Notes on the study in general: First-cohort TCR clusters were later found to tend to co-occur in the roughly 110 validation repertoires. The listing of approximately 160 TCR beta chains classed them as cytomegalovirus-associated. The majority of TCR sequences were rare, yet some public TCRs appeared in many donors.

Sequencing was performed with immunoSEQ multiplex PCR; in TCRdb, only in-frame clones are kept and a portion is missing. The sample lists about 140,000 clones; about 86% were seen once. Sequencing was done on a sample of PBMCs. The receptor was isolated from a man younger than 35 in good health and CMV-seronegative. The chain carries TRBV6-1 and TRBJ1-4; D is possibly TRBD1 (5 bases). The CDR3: CASSEPGMGGFEKLFF. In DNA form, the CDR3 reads TGTGCCAGCAGTGAACCGGGTATGGGGGGGTTTGAAAAACTGTTTTTT.